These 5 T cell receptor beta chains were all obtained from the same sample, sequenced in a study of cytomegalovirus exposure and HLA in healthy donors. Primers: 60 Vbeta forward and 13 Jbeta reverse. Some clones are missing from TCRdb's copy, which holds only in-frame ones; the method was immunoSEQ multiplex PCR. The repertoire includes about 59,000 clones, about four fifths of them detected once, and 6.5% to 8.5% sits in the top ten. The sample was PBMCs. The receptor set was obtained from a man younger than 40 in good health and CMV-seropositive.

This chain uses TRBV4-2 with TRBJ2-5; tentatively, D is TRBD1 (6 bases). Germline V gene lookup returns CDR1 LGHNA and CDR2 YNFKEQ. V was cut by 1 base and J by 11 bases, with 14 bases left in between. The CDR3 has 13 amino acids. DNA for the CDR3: TGTGCCAGCAGCCAAGTGGCAGGGGATCAGCAGTACTTC. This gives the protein CASSQVAGDQQYF.

CDR3 sequence: CAISQSTGELFF. In nucleotides, the CDR3 is TGTGCCATATCACAGAGCACCGGGGAGCTGTTTTTT. V is TRBV19 and J is TRBJ2-2; no clear D. The CDR3 runs 12 residues. Germline loops: CDR1 LNHDA, CDR2 SQIVND (reference sequence). V lost 10 bases and J lost 4, with 10 bases in between.

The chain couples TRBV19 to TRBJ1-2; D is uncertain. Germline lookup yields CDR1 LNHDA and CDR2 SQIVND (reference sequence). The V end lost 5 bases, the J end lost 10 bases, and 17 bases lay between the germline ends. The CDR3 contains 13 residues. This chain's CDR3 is CASSQTLVSNYTF. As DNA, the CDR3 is TGTGCCAGTAGTCAGACACTAGTATCCAACTACACCTTC.

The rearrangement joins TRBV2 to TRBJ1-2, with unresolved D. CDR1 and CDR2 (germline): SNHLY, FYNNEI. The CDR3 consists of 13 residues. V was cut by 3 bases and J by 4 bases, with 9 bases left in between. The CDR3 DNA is TGTGCCAGCAGTGAGATGCAGGCCTATGGCTACACCTTC. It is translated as CASSEMQAYGYTF.

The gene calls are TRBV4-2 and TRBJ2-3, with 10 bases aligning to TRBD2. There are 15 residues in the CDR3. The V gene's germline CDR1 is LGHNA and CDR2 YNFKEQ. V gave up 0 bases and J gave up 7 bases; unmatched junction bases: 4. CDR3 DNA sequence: TGTGCCAGCAGCCAAGATGAAGCGGGGGGGCATACGCAGTATTTT. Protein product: CASSQDEAGGHTQYF.